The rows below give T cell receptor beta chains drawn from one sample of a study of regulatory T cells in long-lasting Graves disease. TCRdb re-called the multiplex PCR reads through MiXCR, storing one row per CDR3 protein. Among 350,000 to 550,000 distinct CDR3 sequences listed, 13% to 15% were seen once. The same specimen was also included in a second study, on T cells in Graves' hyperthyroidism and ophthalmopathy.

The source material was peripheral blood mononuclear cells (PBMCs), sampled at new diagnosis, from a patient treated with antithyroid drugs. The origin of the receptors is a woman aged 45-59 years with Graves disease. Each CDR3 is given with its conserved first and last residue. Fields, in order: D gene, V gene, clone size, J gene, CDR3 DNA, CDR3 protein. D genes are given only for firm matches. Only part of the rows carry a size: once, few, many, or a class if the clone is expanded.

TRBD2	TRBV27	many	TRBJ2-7	TGTGCCAGCAGTGCGACTAGCGAGGCCTACGAGCAGTACTTC	CASSATSEAYEQYF
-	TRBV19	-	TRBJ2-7	TGTGCCAGTAGTATATCATTTGGATCCTACGAGCAGTACTTC	CASSISFGSYEQYF
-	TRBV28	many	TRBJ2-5	TGTGCCAGCAGTTTACTGAGGGGATTCGAAGAGACCCAGTACTTC	CASSLLRGFEETQYF
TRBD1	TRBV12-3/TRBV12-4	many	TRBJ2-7	TGTGCCAGCAGTGCCTCTTCCGGGACAGGGCGTCGTGAGCAGTACTTC	CASSASSGTGRREQYF
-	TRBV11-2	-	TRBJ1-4	TGTGCCAGCAGCTTAGGGAGACAGTCAACTAATGAAAAACTGTTTTTT	CASSLGRQSTNEKLFF
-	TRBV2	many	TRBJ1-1	TGTGCCAGCAAGCCTAGGGCCACTGAAGCTTTCTTT	CASKPRATEAFF
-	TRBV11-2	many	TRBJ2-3	TGTGCCAGCAGCTTATTCAGAGGTCGAGCTGGGGTGGGAGATACGCAGTATTTT	CASSLFRGRAGVGDTQYF
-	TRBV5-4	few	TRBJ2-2	TGTGCCAGCAGCTTGAGACTCGCCGGGGAGCTGTTTTTT	CASSLRLAGELFF
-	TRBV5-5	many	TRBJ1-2	TGTGCCAGCAGCTTGGGGATATCCCCGGGGACGGACTATGGCTACACCTTC	CASSLGISPGTDYGYTF
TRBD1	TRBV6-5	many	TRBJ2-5	TGTGCCAGCAGTTCGGGGACAGGGGGCCTGGAGACCCAGTACTTC	CASSSGTGGLETQYF
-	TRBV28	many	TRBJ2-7	TGTGCCAGCAGTGGGAAAACCACGAGGGAGCAGTACTTC	CASSGKTTREQYF
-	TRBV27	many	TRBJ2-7	TGTGCCAGCAGCCTAAGGACAGCCGGGGAGCAGTACTTC	CASSLRTAGEQYF